The 17 T cell receptor beta chains reported below all come from one sample, sequenced in a study of blood T cell repertoires in COVID-19. Here immunoSEQ multiplex PCR was the method, and the copy in TCRdb shows in-frame clones only, minus some. The sample carries about 210,000 clones, roughly 85% recorded once. Sequencing input: peripheral blood. The receptors derive from a woman between 35 and 50 years old with active or convalescent COVID-19.

The chain joins TRBV11-3 to TRBJ2-7; maybe TRBD2 (5 bases). Looked up from germline, CDR1 is SGHNT and CDR2 is YENEEA. Trimming cost V 0 bases and J 2 bases, with 17 bases left between them. This CDR3 has 17 amino acids. The CDR3 region has the DNA TGTGCCAGCAGCTTAGATGGACTCGCGCTGATTCCCTACGAGCAGTACTTC. Translation gives CASSLDGLALIPYEQYF.

This clone turned up a few times. J is TRBJ1-2 and V is TRBV19; 7 bases line up with TRBD1. The CDR3 extends over 14 amino acids. Trimming took 3 bases from V and 7 from J; bases not matched to a gene: 8. The V gene's germline CDR1 is LNHDA and CDR2 SQIVND (reference sequence). CDR3 bases: TGTGCCAGTAGTATGTGGCAGGGGGTCGGTGGCTACACCTTC. Translation gives CASSMWQGVGGYTF.

As DNA, the CDR3 is TGTGCCAGTAGTAATTCCGACAGGGTCATTGGCTACACCTTC. The encoded protein is CASSNSDRVIGYTF. This chain uses TRBV19 with TRBJ1-2; 7 nucleotides line up with TRBD1. This CDR3 comprises 14 residues. The germline CDR1 and CDR2 sequences are LNHDA and SQIVND (reference sequence). The ends lost 4 bases at V and 7 bases at J; junction bases unmatched: 9.

The rearrangement links TRBV24-1 to TRBJ2-7; the match to TRBD2 covers 9 bases. The CDR3 is made up of 15 amino acids. The V gene's germline CDR1 is KGHDR and CDR2 SFDVKD. With 10 bases clipped from V and 1 base from J, the junction kept 10 bases outside the gene matches. The CDR3 is CATAGTSKGSYEQYF. In DNA form, the CDR3 reads TGTGCCACAGCCGGGACTAGCAAAGGATCCTACGAGCAGTACTTC.

The chain employs TRBV7-9 and TRBJ1-1; maybe TRBD1 (6 bases). V was clipped by 4 bases and J by 1 base, with 13 bases between them. This CDR3 comprises 15 residues. Germline V gene data show CDR1 as SEHNR and CDR2 as FQNEAQ (reference sequence). In DNA form, the CDR3 reads TGTGCCAGCAGCTCCGGACAGCGATCGAACACTGAAGCTTTCTTT. Amino acid sequence: CASSSGQRSNTEAFF.

The gene calls are TRBV7-2 and TRBJ2-1; TRBD2 aligns across 12 bases. V gave up 2 bases and J gave up 10 bases; unmatched junction bases: 6. The germline CDR1 and CDR2 sequences are SGHTA and FQGNSA. CDR3 size: 15 residues. The DNA of the CDR3 is TGTGCCAGCAGCTTATCGGCTAGCGGGAGGGGGGAGCAGTTCTTC. It encodes CASSLSASGRGEQFF.

The CDR3 DNA reads TGTGCCAGCAGGCACCGTACAGGGGGCTCCGGCACTGAAGCTTTCTTT. This encodes CASRHRTGGSGTEAFF. This chain joins TRBV6-6 and TRBJ1-1, with 9 bases lining up with TRBD1. Germline V CDR1 and CDR2: MNHNY, SVGAGI (reference sequence). Losses at the gene ends were 6 bases for V and 4 bases for J; bases not matched to a gene: 12. The CDR3 length is 16 residues.

This rearrangement joins TRBV7-6 to TRBJ2-7; D call uncertain. The germline V and J ends were trimmed by 5 bases and 4 bases, with 18 bases remaining between them. Germline values: CDR1 SGHVS, CDR2 FNYEAQ. There are 15 residues in the CDR3. The CDR3 loop is CASSPAEKVVYEQYF. CDR3 coding DNA: TGTGCCAGCAGCCCCGCCGAGAAAGTTGTTTACGAGCAGTACTTC.

The gene calls are TRBV9 and TRBJ1-1, with D maybe TRBD1 (6 bases). CDR3 size: 14 residues. CDR1 SGDLS and CDR2 YYNGEE come from the germline V gene. Trimming took 4 bases from V and 7 from J, leaving 17 bases between them. The CDR3 sequence is CASSNRQARGEAFF. CDR3 sequence (DNA): TGTGCCAGCAGCAACCGACAGGCCCGGGGTGAAGCTTTCTTT.

The chain uses TRBV5-4 and TRBJ1-6, with D perhaps TRBD1 (5 bases). CDR1 and CDR2 from the germline V gene are SGHNT and YYREEE (reference sequence). Deletions cut 0 bases from V and 7 bases from J, with 5 bases between. There are 13 residues in the CDR3. Written as DNA, the CDR3 is TGTGCCAGCAGCTTGGAGGGGAATTCACCCCTCCACTTT. Protein product: CASSLEGNSPLHF.

This chain uses TRBV19 with TRBJ1-6; 7 bases are shared with TRBD1. The CDR3 is 16 residues long. Germline V CDR1 and CDR2: LNHDA, SQIVND (reference sequence). V gave up 7 bases and J gave up 6 bases; unmatched junction bases: 12. CDR3 amino acids: CASTRVSGGLNSPLHF. For the CDR3, the DNA is TGTGCCAGTACGAGGGTCTCAGGGGGACTTAATTCACCCCTCCACTTT.

The chain joins TRBV10-3 to TRBJ2-5; D ambiguous. Germline V CDR1 and CDR2: ENHRY, SYGVKD. This CDR3 spans 15 amino acids. Trimming shortened V by 0 bases and J by 1 base, and 9 bases separated the two germline ends. This CDR3 reads CAISESVASQETQYF. The CDR3 bases are TGTGCCATCAGTGAGTCGGTGGCAAGCCAAGAGACCCAGTACTTC.

This chain's CDR3 is CASSLDIKGIRYEQYF. Here the CDR3 DNA reads TGTGCCAGCAGCTTAGATATAAAGGGGATACGCTACGAGCAGTACTTC. The chain employs TRBV11-3 and TRBJ2-7; possible D gene TRBD1, 5 bases. Per the germline V gene, CDR1 is SGHNT and CDR2 is YENEEA. This CDR3 has 16 residues. V lost 0 bases and J 3 bases, leaving 15 bases between the germline ends.

V usage is TRBV10-3 and J usage is TRBJ1-2; D ambiguous. V lost 2 bases, J lost 2 bases, and 6 bases lay in between. The CDR3 is made up of 13 amino acids. Germline lookup yields CDR1 ENHRY and CDR2 SYGVKD. This CDR3 reads CAISEAENYGYTF. DNA of the CDR3: TGTGCCATCAGTGAGGCAGAAAACTATGGCTACACCTTC.

J is TRBJ2-7 and V is TRBV9; D is possibly TRBD1 (5 bases). Germline V gene lookup returns CDR1 SGDLS and CDR2 YYNGEE. The CDR3 runs to 14 residues. V lost 0 bases to trimming and J lost 2 bases, with 9 bases between them. The CDR3, as DNA: TGTGCCAGCAGCGTAGGAGCAGGGACCTACGAGCAGTACTTC. Amino acid sequence: CASSVGAGTYEQYF.

This chain uses TRBV29-1 with TRBJ1-5; D is unclear. Trimming removed 6 bases from V and 3 bases from J, with 15 bases in between. The CDR3 runs to 14 residues. Per germline, CDR1 SQVTM and CDR2 ANQGSEA. CDR3 amino acids: CSVGGGQPNQPQHF. The CDR3 DNA sequence: TGCAGCGTCGGCGGCGGGCAGCCCAATCAGCCCCAGCATTTT.

This chain uses TRBV12-3 or TRBV12-4 with TRBJ1-6; D unresolved. The CDR3 is made up of 12 amino acids. Trimming removed 0 bases from V and 16 bases from J, with 10 bases in between. In DNA form, the CDR3 reads TGTGCCAGCAGTTTAGCGAGGGCTGTACTCCACTTT. Its protein product is CASSLARAVLHF.